The present T cell receptor beta chain was sequenced within a study of vaccination and CD4 T cells after COVID-19. Overall study: Every participant had a vaccine, which was either BNT162b2 or mRNA-1273, given in two doses.

Unmatched junction bases numbered 8, after V lost 0 bases and J lost 5 bases. The CDR3 spans 15 residues. Germline CDR1 is DFQATT and CDR2 is SNEGSKA (reference sequence). This clonotype was seen a few times. TCRdb fed the PCR reads into MiXCR, producing one record per CDR3 protein. The sample has 20,000 to 25,000 distinct CDR3 sequences, under 65% seen once. The material was CD4+ T cells from blood, obtained before SARS-CoV-2 vaccination. V usage is TRBV20-1 and J usage is TRBJ2-7; 9 nucleotides match TRBD2. This receptor was taken from a human donor who had recovered from COVID-19. This CDR3 is CSARDEVAGVHEQYF. The CDR3 DNA is TGCAGTGCTAGAGATGAAGTAGCGGGAGTCCACGAGCAGTACTTC.